The entry below describes one T cell receptor (beta chain). Its specific antigen is unknown. No much larger clone is present one base from it, and per-base qualities are unavailable. These data originate in a study of Graves' ophthalmopathy and Graves' hyperthyroidism (dated by TCRdb to the late 2010s). General notes on the study: Peripheral blood was collected before any treatment was given, at the time of initial diagnosis. TCR beta repertoire signatures were used to distinguish Graves' ophthalmopathy from Graves' hyperthyroidism and to predict progression to ophthalmopathy. In total, 135 blood samples were TCR-sequenced: around 42 ophthalmopathy, roughly 80 hyperthyroidism and approximately 17 hyperthyroidism-to-ophthalmopathy patients. To explore V-J signatures that distinguish ophthalmopathy from hyperthyroidism, a discovery set of 100 patients was enrolled, made up of 43 with ophthalmopathy and fewer than 60 with stable hyperthyroidism. An independent validation cohort was composed of roughly 18 hyperthyroidism patients and some 16 patients who later progressed from hyperthyroidism to ophthalmopathy. T-cell repertoires of thyroid tissue and blood were compared in six or seven hyperthyroidism patients. Following sample collection, hyperthyroidism patients were given methimazole at a starting dose of 30 mg daily, and ophthalmopathy patients were given high-dose intravenous methylprednisolone. The paper as a whole reports these results and caveats: No statistical method was used to predetermine the sample size, and group allocation was not hidden from the investigators. In cross-validation, the 13-signature model distinguished ophthalmopathy from stable hyperthyroidism with around 90% sensitivity and 81% to 82% specificity, while in the test set the corresponding values were about 79% and 69%. In validation, the model predicted ophthalmopathy progression with 55% to 71% sensitivity and 72.22% specificity; roughly 11 predicted patients were CT-confirmed with GO in a median of around 6 months. Most of the expanded thyroid clonotypes with a frequency above 0.001 were also detected in blood, and it was suggested that the thyroid immune response may be reflected by blood repertoires.

Including the terminal cysteine and phenylalanine, the CDR3 comprises 14 residues. The sequence is cut down to CDR3 DNA, 42 bases in frame from base 1. CDR1 and CDR2 are drawn from the germline V gene: SGHRS, YFSETQ. V is shortened by 7 bases, J by 0 bases, and the region joining them spans 13 bases. Hyperthyroidism was considered stable if no progression to ophthalmopathy occurred within 18 months of follow-up. Hyperthyroidism patients were newly diagnosed, with disease duration under 2 months, and aged 18 to 65 years. Anyone with other autoimmune diseases, uncontrolled infections, pregnancy or lactation was excluded from the study. Diagnosis relied on clinical symptoms, serum thyroxine, TRAb, thyroid ultrasound and orbital computed tomography. Ficoll-Paque density gradient centrifugation was used to isolate PBMCs from about 10 ml of fresh peripheral blood. Total RNA was extracted with Trizol reagent and quality-checked on an Agilent 2100 Bioanalyzer.

TCR beta CDR3 regions were amplified from RNA transcripts for repertoire sequencing. A first-round RT-PCR used HTBI primers with the Qiagen OneStep RT-PCR kit, followed by a second-round multiplex PCR, size selection and purification. Sequencing of the libraries was carried out on an Illumina HiSeq2000 in paired-end mode with 100 bp reads. The study's processing was this. SOAPnuke was used to process the reads, throwing out any read that had adapters, had uncalled bases, had a mean Phred below 15, or lacked an exact constant-primer or identifier match. COPE v1.2.5 was used to merge high-quality paired reads. Each unique nucleotide sequence was defined as a clonotype, and clonotypes were aligned to IMGT TRB V, D and J references with MiTCR v1.1. The analysis was limited to V-J combinations with a frequency above 0.0001, which together covered roughly 99% of the repertoires. For each V-J combination, a TCR clonal expansion and chaos score was defined as F50 clonal expansion divided by the chaos observed in the TCRdist matrix. Welch's t-statistics and random forest were used to reduce features to about a dozen V-J combinations, which were fed into a naive Bayes classifier. Thyroid-blood repertoire similarity was quantified with the Morisita-Horn index. TCRdb reanalyzed the raw reads on its own, using fastp at Q25 for trimming and MiXCR for clone calling, and kept in-frame beta chains. Here each entry gathers all rows of one CDR3 protein and keeps the most common genes and DNA. TCRdb's processing, not the study's, gives the V and J calls here. Within this sample are more than 300,000 distinct CDR3 sequences, with roughly a sixth of them counted one time only. The ten largest account for 2.4% of the sample.

The V and J segments used are TRBV5-1 and TRBJ1-1; the D gene is perhaps TRBD1, from 5 matching bases. This clonotype was obtained from an adult woman with stable Graves' hyperthyroidism. Sequences were obtained from peripheral blood. The CDR3: CASGGGSMNTEAFF. The nucleotide sequence reads TGCGCCAGCGGGGGGGGTTCCATGAACACTGAAGCTTTCTTT.